This T cell receptor (beta chain) was observed in a study of blood T cells in healthy people across ages. Isolation per sample recovered at least 6 million PBMCs. For the second PCR, which ran for roughly 7 to 11 cycles, a sample-barcoded 5' primer and a J-beta primer mix were used. Using its own MiXCR run on the 5' RACE reads, TCRdb lists one record per CDR3 protein. Of about 600,000 distinct CDR3 sequences in the sample, 40% to 50% were seen once. V lost 7 bases to trimming and J lost 2 bases, with 14 bases between them. Looked up from germline, CDR1 is SGHTA and CDR2 is FQGNSA. The CDR3 runs to 14 residues.

Material for sequencing was blood. The source is an elderly man in good health. V usage is TRBV7-2 and J usage is TRBJ1-1, with a weak D call TRBD1 (5 bases). The CDR3 sequence is CASNRQIVNTEAFF. The CDR3 DNA sequence: TGTGCCAGCAACCGACAGATCGTAAACACTGAAGCTTTCTTT.